These 14 T cell receptor beta chains came from one sample sequenced in a study of sequential checkpoint blockade in melanoma (dated by TCRdb to the late 2010s). Library creation used the immunoSEQ multiplex PCR assay. Here the immuneACCESS table is served through TCRdb, limited to in-frame sequences with V and J called. Missing clones are a known gap in these copies; in checked studies unresolved V genes cover under half, and the rest lacks a known reason. In this sample the table shows 10,000 to 11,000 clones, more than 75% of which occur a single time. The ten largest account for 50% of the sample. The sample's treatment or condition label is to be understood as: randomized to nivolumab then ipilimumab (arm A) or the reverse (arm B). Sequencing was performed on CD8+ T cells sorted from blood (inferred from file names), taken from a patient given nivolumab and ipilimumab in sequence. The receptor source for this set is a human donor with melanoma.

The chain employs TRBV19 and TRBJ1-5; a possible D gene is TRBD1 (5 bases). The CDR3 extends over 14 amino acids. CDR1 and CDR2 (germline): LNHDA, SQIVND (reference sequence). V was shortened by 10 bases and J by 1 base, with 14 bases between the two germline ends. The chain's CDR3 is CATGGETSNQPQHF. CDR3 in DNA: TGTGCCACGGGGGGGGAAACAAGCAATCAGCCCCAGCATTTT.

This clone was detected a few times. V and J are TRBV7-9 and TRBJ1-2, with D hard to call. V gave up 2 bases and J gave up 2 bases, with 6 bases separating them. CDR3 length: 13 amino acids. In germline, CDR1 is SEHNR, CDR2 FQNEAQ (reference sequence). CDR3 loop: CASSLNPNYGYTF. DNA of the CDR3: TGTGCCAGCAGCTTAAATCCGAACTATGGCTACACCTTC.

V and J are TRBV11-3 and TRBJ1-2, with 10 bases identical to TRBD1. The germline gives CDR1 SGHNT, CDR2 YENEEA. V trimming: 5 bases; J trimming: 8 bases; junction bases outside the gene matches: 11. This CDR3 has 15 residues. CDR3 loop: CASSPDRDRGTGYTF. The CDR3 DNA is TGTGCCAGCAGCCCTGACCGGGACAGGGGAACCGGCTACACCTTC.

This clone was seen a handful of times. The chain links TRBV7-2 to TRBJ2-7; 12 nucleotides match TRBD1. Trimming took 5 bases from V and 5 from J; bases not matched to a gene: 7. CDR1 SGHTA and CDR2 FQGNSA come from the germline V gene. The CDR3 is 15 residues long. The CDR3 DNA sequence: TGTGCCAGCAGCAACGCCGGGACAGGGGGCCACGAGCAGTACTTC. Its translation is CASSNAGTGGHEQYF.

J is TRBJ2-7 and V is TRBV6-5; TRBD1 is a possible D gene (5 bases). Trimming took off 0 bases at V and 5 bases at J, with 14 bases between the two ends. This CDR3 is 15 amino acids long. Germline V CDR1 and CDR2: MNHEY, SVGAGI. The CDR3 coding sequence is TGTGCCAGCAGTTACTCGGCACAGGTCGAAGACGAGCAGTACTTC. Its translation is CASSYSAQVEDEQYF.

The chain is built from TRBV19 and TRBJ1-5; no reliable D call. This CDR3 contains 12 residues. The germline V and J ends were trimmed by 5 bases and 3 bases, with 5 bases remaining between them. Germline V gene lookup returns CDR1 LNHDA and CDR2 SQIVND (reference sequence). The CDR3, as DNA: TGTGCCAGTAGTCCTCTCAATCAGCCCCAGCATTTT. It encodes CASSPLNQPQHF.

This clone has only a few counts. The chain uses TRBV4-2 and TRBJ2-7; D remains ambiguous. Trimming stripped 1 base from V and 5 bases from J, with 12 bases between. From germline, CDR1 is LGHNA and CDR2 YNFKEQ. This CDR3 has 14 residues. The CDR3 here is CASSQAVGSHEQYF. CDR3 bases: TGTGCCAGCAGCCAAGCCGTGGGTAGCCACGAGCAGTACTTC.

The chain has TRBV4-3 and TRBJ2-7; a weak D match, TRBD2 (6 bases). CDR1 is LGHNA, CDR2 YSLEER, per germline. The CDR3 spans 17 residues. V lost 0 bases and J lost 3, with 18 bases in between. The CDR3 is CASSQDFETRSFYEQYF. CDR3 coding DNA: TGCGCCAGCAGCCAAGATTTTGAGACTAGGTCCTTCTACGAGCAGTACTTC.

The chain uses TRBV7-2 and TRBJ2-7, with 10 bases fitting TRBD1. The V and J ends lost 4 bases and 5 bases, in that order; junction bases with no gene match: 8. The CDR3 runs 15 residues. CDR1 SGHTA and CDR2 FQGNSA come from the germline V gene. CDR3 nucleotides: TGTGCCAGCAGCTACCGGGACAGGGGATTTAACGAGCAGTACTTC. It codes for CASSYRDRGFNEQYF.

V usage is TRBV28 and J usage is TRBJ2-5; 7 bases line up with TRBD1. The DNA matches TRBJ2-7 better at its end, which makes the J call doubtful. This CDR3 is built from 16 residues. CDR1 MDHEN and CDR2 SYDVKM come from the germline V gene. The CDR3 loop is CASSGYEGAATYEQYF. The CDR3 DNA reads as TGTGCCAGTTCCGGGTATGAGGGGGCCGCCACCTACGAGCAGTACTTC.

This chain links TRBV19 with TRBJ2-7, with D perhaps TRBD1 (5 bases). The germline V gene encodes CDR1 LNHDA and CDR2 SQIVND (reference sequence). The V and J ends lost 3 bases and 5 bases respectively, with 20 bases between them. CDR3 length equals 16 residues. In DNA form, the CDR3 reads TGTGCCAGTAGTATTCTTGACAGCCGGAATTTGGACGAGCAGTACTTC. This gives the protein CASSILDSRNLDEQYF.

The CDR3 loop reads CASSSAGKAEAFF. CDR3 DNA: TGTGCCAGCAGTTCAGCGGGAAAGGCTGAAGCTTTCTTT. The gene calls are TRBV27 and TRBJ1-1; D uncertain. From germline, CDR1 is MNHEY and CDR2 SMNVEV (reference sequence). Trimming stripped 4 bases from V and 6 bases from J, with 12 bases between. The CDR3 covers 13 residues.

This clone appeared a few times. The chain joins TRBV9 to TRBJ2-7, with 9 bases fitting TRBD2. Germline-derived CDR1 and CDR2 are SGDLS and YYNGEE. The CDR3 is made up of 15 amino acids. The trim removed 4 bases at V and 3 bases at J, leaving 8 bases unmatched. CDR3 region: CASSLRTSELYEQYF. The CDR3 DNA reads TGTGCCAGCAGCTTACGGACTAGCGAGCTCTACGAGCAGTACTTC.

This clone was counted once. The V gene is TRBV7-8, the J gene TRBJ2-7, with 11 bases fitting TRBD1. Trimming took 3 bases from V and 1 from J; bases not matched to a gene: 2. CDR1 is SGHVS and CDR2 is FQNEAQ in the germline V gene. The CDR3 runs 15 residues. The CDR3: CASSFGTGGSYEQYF. DNA for the CDR3: TGTGCCAGCAGCTTCGGGACAGGGGGGTCCTACGAGCAGTACTTC.